The clone carrying this TCR beta chain was counted a single time. The antigen is undetermined. Germline V gene sequence: CDR1 LNHNV, CDR2 YYDKDF (reference sequence). Trimming cost V 4 bases and J 0 bases; bases outside gene matches: 5. There are 16 residues in the CDR3. This entry belongs to a study of CD8+CD57+ T cells in acquired aplastic anemia. The TCR beta profiling, which covered VDJ combination and CDR3 sequence, was carried out using genomic DNA as the template. TCRdb re-called the reads with MiXCR, one entry per CDR3 protein. The sample shows 200,000 or so distinct CDR3 sequences, under 70% of them seen only once. General observations from the study: There were 25 to 35 CD8+ CDR3 sequences that occurred in both patients and controls.

Sequencing used sorted CD4+, CD8+, or CD8+CD57+ T cells (not recorded which) from PBMCs. The TCR was taken from a human donor with severe aplastic anemia or a healthy control (not recorded which). This rearrangement joins TRBV15 to TRBJ2-2; 7 bases agree with TRBD1. Here the CDR3 DNA reads TGTGCCACCAGCAACAGGGGCATCGCGAACACCGGGGAGCTGTTTTTT. Protein: CATSNRGIANTGELFF.